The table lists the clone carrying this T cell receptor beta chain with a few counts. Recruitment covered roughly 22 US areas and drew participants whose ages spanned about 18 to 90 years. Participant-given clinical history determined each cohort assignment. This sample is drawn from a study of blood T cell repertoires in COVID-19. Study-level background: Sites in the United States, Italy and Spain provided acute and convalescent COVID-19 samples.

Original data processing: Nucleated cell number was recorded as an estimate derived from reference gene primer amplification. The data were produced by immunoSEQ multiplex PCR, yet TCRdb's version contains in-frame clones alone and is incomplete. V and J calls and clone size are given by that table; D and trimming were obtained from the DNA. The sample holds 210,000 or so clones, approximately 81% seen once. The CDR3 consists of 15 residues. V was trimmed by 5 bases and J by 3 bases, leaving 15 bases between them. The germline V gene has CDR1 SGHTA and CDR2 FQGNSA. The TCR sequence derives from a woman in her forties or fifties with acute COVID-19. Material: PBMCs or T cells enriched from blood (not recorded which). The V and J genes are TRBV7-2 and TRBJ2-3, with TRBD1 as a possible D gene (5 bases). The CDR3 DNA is TGTGCCAGCAGCGCTCCAGGGTTTGTGACAGATACGCAGTATTTT. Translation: CASSAPGFVTDTQYF.